These T cell receptor beta chains were read from a single sample in a study of glioma-infiltrating T cells after dendritic cell vaccination. The method was immunoSEQ multiplex PCR; TCRdb's version includes in-frame clones alone and lacks a portion of them. Altogether over 55,000 clones are present, 81% being singletons, with the ten largest covering under 8%. The sequenced sample was blood, obtained before dendritic cell vaccination. These receptors originate from a human donor with glioblastoma. The conserved cysteine and the conserved F or W are not part of the CDR3 here.

v_call,j_call,cdr3_aa
TRBV4-2,TRBJ1-1,ASSQVQEVNTEAF
TRBV15,TRBJ1-1,ATSRVRAEAF
TRBV4-2,TRBJ2-3,ASSQEARGADTQY
TRBV9,TRBJ1-1,ASKEVNTEAF
TRBV7-2,TRBJ1-5,ASSLDSGGNQPQH
TRBV19,TRBJ1-6,ASSQTRQGRNSPLH
TRBV11-2,TRBJ1-1,ASSFIQGRAF
TRBV29-1,TRBJ1-2,SAQGPGGYT
TRBV25-1,TRBJ1-1,ASSKFGTVANTEAF
TRBV5-8,TRBJ2-5,ASSNGLAGGRETQY
TRBV6-5,TRBJ2-2,ASSSVGQGYTGELF